These 31 T cell receptor beta chains were all obtained from the same sample, sequenced in a study of T cell responses to AZD1222 COVID-19 vaccine. Method: immunoSEQ multiplex PCR; TCRdb's copy keeps in-frame clones and lacks some. In the table there are approximately 120,000 clones, about nine tenths of which are singletons. The sequencing here drew on peripheral blood, taken on day 0 of MenACWY control vaccination. These TCRs come from an adult in good health.

The chain is built from TRBV7-2 and TRBJ1-2, with a tentative D call TRBD1 (5 bases). Germline-derived CDR1 and CDR2 are SGHTA and FQGNSA. Trimming removed 4 bases from V and 0 bases from J, with 15 bases in between. CDR3 length: 16 residues. The DNA of the CDR3 is TGTGCCAGCAGCTCCGAGTGGGGCAGGTCTAACTATGGCTACACCTTC. Its translation: CASSSEWGRSNYGYTF. Using reference TRBV7-2 and TRBJ1-2 for the parts outside the CDR3, the full variable domain is GAGVSQSPSNKVTEKGKDVELRCDPISGHTALYWYRQSLGQGLEFLIYFQGNSAPDKSGLPSDRFSAERTGGSVSTLTIQRTQQEDSAVYLCASSSEWGRSNYGYTFGSGTRLTVV.

V and J are TRBV11-2 and TRBJ2-7; TRBD2 matches at 10 bases. The CDR3 sequence is 15 residues long. J gave up 7 bases and V 1 base, and 7 bases lay outside the gene matches. Germline CDR1 is SGHAT and CDR2 is FQNNGV. The CDR3 nucleotides read TGTGCCAGCAGCTTAGTCGGAAGCGGGGGGGGTGAGCAGTACGTC. Its protein product is CASSLVGSGGGEQYV.

The J gene is TRBJ1-4, the V gene TRBV10-3; no firm D call. This CDR3 region has 19 residues. Germline V gives CDR1 ENHRY, CDR2 SYGVKD. V was trimmed by 1 base and J by 3 bases, leaving 21 bases between them. CDR3 loop: CAISEYGISPSTANEKLFF. The DNA of the CDR3 is TGTGCCATCAGTGAGTACGGTATCTCTCCTTCAACGGCTAATGAAAAACTGTTTTTT.

V and J are TRBV12-3 or TRBV12-4 and TRBJ2-5; D call uncertain. V was shortened by 4 bases and J by 5 bases, with 11 bases between the two germline ends. There are 13 residues in the CDR3. The CDR3 loop is CASSWAQSETQYF. In nucleotides, the CDR3 is TGTGCCAGCAGTTGGGCTCAGTCGGAGACCCAGTACTTC.

The V call is TRBV19, the J call TRBJ2-2; 8 bases match TRBD1. The junction had 4 bases not matched to a gene; V was cut back by 1 base and J by 3 bases. The germline CDR1 and CDR2 sequences are LNHDA and SQIVND (reference sequence). The CDR3 sequence is 16 residues long. The CDR3 loop reads CASSIAGTGYTGELFF. The CDR3 DNA reads as TGTGCCAGTAGTATAGCTGGGACAGGATACACCGGGGAGCTGTTTTTT. The whole variable domain, filled in from reference TRBV19 and TRBJ2-2, reads DGGITQSPKYLFRKEGQNVTLSCEQNLNHDAMYWYRQDPGQGLRLIYYSQIVNDFQKGDIAEGYSVSREKKESFPLTVTSAQKNPTAFYLCASSIAGTGYTGELFFGEGSRLTVL.

J is TRBJ2-2 and V is TRBV4-3, with 13 bases matching TRBD2. With V trimmed by 4 bases and J by 2 bases, 13 bases remained unmatched. This CDR3 has 20 residues. Per germline, CDR1 LGHNA and CDR2 YSLEER. CDR3 bases: TGCGCCAGCAGCCCGTCACTAGCGGGGGGGCCGAGTTTAAACACCGGGGAGCTGTTTTTT. Translated: CASSPSLAGGPSLNTGELFF.

This chain connects TRBV2 to TRBJ1-2; D gene uncertain. V was trimmed by 4 bases and J by 4 bases, leaving 10 bases between them. Germline V gene sequence: CDR1 SNHLY, CDR2 FYNNEI. The CDR3 extends over 13 amino acids. CDR3 region: CASSGNSLYGYTF. The CDR3 DNA sequence: TGTGCCAGCAGTGGGAACAGCCTCTATGGCTACACCTTC.

The J gene is TRBJ2-3, the V gene TRBV14; D gene ambiguous. The CDR3 runs 15 residues. Germline CDR1 SGHDN, CDR2 FVKESK. Trimming removed 0 bases from V and 0 bases from J, with 7 bases in between. Written as DNA, the CDR3 is TGTGCCAGCAGCCAAGATGTCAAAAGCACAGATACGCAGTATTTT. Its protein is CASSQDVKSTDTQYF.

This chain connects TRBV23-1 to TRBJ2-7; 10 bases fit TRBD1. TRBV23-1 falls under the ORF class, with uncertain function. The CDR3 extends over 16 amino acids. V lost 7 bases, J lost 6 bases, and 15 bases stayed unmatched. The chain's CDR3 is CASTPSKGQGKVEQYV. CDR3 coding DNA: TGCGCCAGCACACCCTCTAAGGGACAGGGGAAAGTCGAGCAGTACGTC.

The genes are TRBV28 and TRBJ1-1; 7 bases are shared with TRBD1. The CDR3 runs 16 residues. J gave up 4 bases and V 6 bases, and 14 bases lay outside the gene matches. Per germline, CDR1 MDHEN and CDR2 SYDVKM. CDR3 DNA sequence: TGTGCCAGCAGCCCGGGGACAGCCGGGGCCCTCACTGAAGCTTTCTTT. It yields the protein CASSPGTAGALTEAFF.

This clone was detected only once. The chain has TRBV28 and TRBJ1-6; D is perhaps TRBD1 (5 bases). The CDR3 length is 20 residues. Germline V gives CDR1 MDHEN, CDR2 SYDVKM. Trimming pared 2 bases from V and 6 bases from J, leaving 26 bases between. For the CDR3, the DNA is TGTGCCAGCAGTTTACCAACTGACAGTGGGAACTACCTTATTAATTCACCCCTCCACTTT. Its translation is CASSLPTDSGNYLINSPLHF.

The V gene is TRBV28, the J gene TRBJ1-2; tentative D call: TRBD1 (5 bases). CDR3 length: 13 residues. Germline V gene lookup returns CDR1 MDHEN and CDR2 SYDVKM. Trimming stripped 3 bases from V and 4 bases from J, with 9 bases between. This CDR3 is CASSLQGGYGYTF. CDR3 DNA sequence: TGTGCCAGCAGTTTGCAGGGAGGCTATGGCTACACCTTC.

The chain carries TRBV5-8 and TRBJ2-2, with 8 bases fitting TRBD1. Germline V gene sequence: CDR1 SGHTS, CDR2 YDEGEE. V lost 2 bases and J lost 4; bases outside the gene matches: 7. The CDR3 extends over 16 amino acids. CDR3 loop: CASSFPGQGFTGELFF. CDR3 DNA sequence: TGTGCCAGCAGCTTTCCCGGACAGGGTTTCACCGGGGAGCTGTTTTTT. Based on the CDR3 plus reference TRBV5-8 and TRBJ2-2, the full variable domain is EAGVTQSPTHLIKTRGQQATLRCSPISGHTSVYWYQQALGLGLQFLLWYDEGEERNRGNFPPRFSGRQFPNYSSELNVNALELEDSALYLCASSFPGQGFTGELFFGEGSRLTVL.

This chain joins TRBV19 and TRBJ2-1; D remains unclear. Trimming stripped 6 bases from V and 9 bases from J, with 9 bases between. In germline, CDR1 is LNHDA, CDR2 SQIVND (reference sequence). The CDR3 contains 11 residues. The CDR3 coding sequence is TGTGCCAGTAGGATTAGGAGTGAGCAGTTCTTC. Translating it yields CASRIRSEQFF.

This clone appeared a few times. V gene TRBV6-5 combines with J gene TRBJ2-7; D might be TRBD1 (6 bases). There are 14 residues in the CDR3. Between the trimmed V and J ends, which lost 4 bases and 3 bases, there was a span of 13 bases. The germline CDR1 and CDR2 sequences are MNHEY and SVGAGI. CDR3 loop: CASSLTGDHYEQYV. DNA for the CDR3: TGTGCCAGCAGTTTGACAGGCGACCACTACGAGCAGTACGTC.

This chain uses TRBV28 with TRBJ1-1; no reliable D call. Germline-derived CDR1 and CDR2 are MDHEN and SYDVKM. V lost 6 bases and J lost 1, with 0 bases in between. CDR3 size: 10 residues. The CDR3 region is CASRNTEAFF. The CDR3 DNA reads as TGTGCCAGCAGGAACACTGAAGCTTTCTTT.

The rearrangement joins TRBV6-5 to TRBJ2-2; the match to TRBD2 covers 9 bases. Trimming removed 7 bases from V and 6 bases from J; junction bases left unmatched: 9. Germline values: CDR1 MNHEY, CDR2 SVGAGI. CDR3 length: 15 residues. CDR3 region: CASNSGLARPGELFF. The CDR3 bases are TGTGCCAGCAACTCGGGACTAGCCCGCCCCGGGGAGCTGTTTTTT.

J is TRBJ2-6 and V is TRBV6-4; D not certain. V was pared by 10 bases and J by 0 bases, with 4 bases between. In germline, CDR1 is MRHNA, CDR2 SNTAGT. The CDR3 is 12 amino acids. CDR3 amino acids: CATLSGANVLTF. DNA of the CDR3: TGTGCCACCCTCTCTGGGGCCAACGTCCTGACTTTC.

The chain links TRBV3-1 (or the pseudogene TRBV3-2) to TRBJ1-5; D not certain. Trimming cost V 4 bases and J 6 bases, with 10 bases left between them. The V gene's germline CDR1 is LGHDT and CDR2 YNNKEL (reference sequence). The CDR3 extends over 13 amino acids. The CDR3 sequence is CASSLSRAQPQHF. The CDR3 DNA sequence: TGTGCCAGCAGCCTCAGTCGGGCTCAGCCCCAGCATTTT.

In nucleotides, the CDR3 is TGTGCCAGCAGCTTAGCCAGTGTCACCGGGGAGCTGTTTTTT. Encoded protein: CASSLASVTGELFF. The chain links TRBV7-9 to TRBJ2-2, with D unclear. Germline lookup yields CDR1 SEHNR and CDR2 FQNEAQ (reference sequence). This CDR3 contains 14 residues. The ends were cut back, 0 bases at V and 4 bases at J, with 6 bases in the middle. Full variable domain (outside the CDR3, taken from reference TRBV7-9 and TRBJ2-2): DTGVSQNPRHKITKRGQNVTFRCDPISEHNRLYWYRQTLGQGPEFLTYFQNEAQLEKSRLLSDRFSAERPKGSFSTLEIQRTEQGDSAMYLCASSLASVTGELFFGEGSRLTVL.

The rearrangement joins TRBV4-3 to TRBJ1-2; D is unresolved. Germline assignment: CDR1 LGHNA and CDR2 YSLEER. The ends were cut back, 2 bases at V and 4 bases at J, with 11 bases in the middle. The CDR3 length is 14 residues. CDR3 nucleotide sequence: TGCGCCAGCAGCCAAAGGAGGGAACCCTATGGCTACACCTTC. This gives the protein CASSQRREPYGYTF.

As DNA, the CDR3 is TGTGCCAGCAGCTTACTCGCAGGGGGGAATTCACCCCTCCACTTT. This codes for CASSLLAGGNSPLHF. The chain combines TRBV7-6 with TRBJ1-6; TRBD1 matches at 7 bases. V was pared by 2 bases and J by 7 bases, with 5 bases of the junction left unmatched. Looked up from germline, CDR1 is SGHVS and CDR2 is FNYEAQ. The CDR3 sequence is 15 residues long.

The chain combines TRBV28 with TRBJ1-4; 7 bases map to TRBD1. V trimming: 6 bases; J trimming: 7 bases; junction bases outside the gene matches: 8. The CDR3 length is 14 residues. CDR1 is MDHEN, CDR2 SYDVKM, per germline. The CDR3 reads CASRARGRGEKLFF. The CDR3 DNA reads as TGTGCCAGCAGGGCGAGGGGGCGCGGTGAAAAACTGTTTTTT. The variable domain in full, with the rest retrieved from reference TRBV28 and TRBJ1-4, is DVKVTQSSRYLVKRTGEKVFLECVQDMDHENMFWYRQDPGLGLRLIYFSYDVKMKEKGDIPEGYSVSREKKERFSLILESASTNQTSMYLCASRARGRGEKLFFGSGTQLSVL.

The chain uses TRBV5-1 and TRBJ2-6, with a weak D call TRBD1 (5 bases). Germline V gene data show CDR1 as SGHRS and CDR2 as YFSETQ. Trimming removed 3 bases at V and 0 bases at J, with 13 bases between. This CDR3 contains 17 residues. The CDR3 coding sequence is TGCGCCAGCAGCTGGCAGGGATCTTTCTCTGGGGCCAACGTCCTGACTTTC. This codes for CASSWQGSFSGANVLTF.

The gene calls are TRBV7-2 and TRBJ1-6; D may be TRBD1 (6 bases). This CDR3 comprises 16 residues. The germline CDR1 and CDR2 sequences are SGHTA and FQGNSA. Trimming shortened V by 5 bases and J by 9 bases, and 20 bases separated the two germline ends. The CDR3 reads CASSLTWGAPSSPLHF. CDR3 in DNA: TGTGCCAGCAGCCTAACTTGGGGGGCGCCTAGTTCACCCCTCCACTTT.

The genes are TRBV6-4 and TRBJ1-5, with D unclear. Trimming left V 0 bases short and J 4 bases short, with 13 bases between. Germline assignment: CDR1 MRHNA and CDR2 SNTAGT. CDR3 size: 16 residues. CDR3 in DNA: TGTGCCAGCAGTGACTCATCCGTTCCCGTTAATCAGCCCCAGCATTTT. This translates into CASSDSSVPVNQPQHF.

This clone showed up just once. This chain joins TRBV2 and TRBJ1-2; 9 nucleotides line up with TRBD1. Per germline, CDR1 SNHLY and CDR2 FYNNEI. Losses at the gene ends were 6 bases for V and 4 bases for J; bases not matched to a gene: 3. This CDR3 has 13 residues. CDR3 coding DNA: TGTGCCAGCAGAACAGGGGGCGGCTATGGCTACACCTTC. This sequence encodes CASRTGGGYGYTF.

J is TRBJ2-1 and V is TRBV16, with D maybe TRBD2 (5 bases). V was clipped by 5 bases and J by 2 bases, with 16 bases between them. From germline, CDR1 is KGHSY and CDR2 FQNENV. CDR3 length equals 16 residues. CDR3 DNA: TGTGCCAGCAGCGTGGACTGGAAACTAGCCTACAATGAGCAGTTCTTC. It yields the protein CASSVDWKLAYNEQFF.

The chain uses TRBV10-3 and TRBJ1-3; possible D gene TRBD1, 6 bases. The V and J ends lost 2 bases and 4 bases respectively, with 12 bases between them. The CDR3 has 15 amino acids. CDR1 and CDR2 (germline): ENHRY, SYGVKD. In nucleotides, the CDR3 is TGTGCCATCAGTGAGAAGATCGGGGGCGGAAACACCATATATTTT. Translated: CAISEKIGGGNTIYF.

V and J are TRBV5-4 and TRBJ2-5; the D gene is possibly TRBD1 (6 bases). Germline CDR1 and CDR2: SGHNT and YYREEE (reference sequence). The CDR3 length is 15 residues. V dropped 2 bases and J dropped 5 bases, with 16 bases sitting between them. As DNA, the CDR3 is TGTGCCAGCAGCTTCCTTGGACAGATGGGCGAGACCCAGTACTTC. Translation gives CASSFLGQMGETQYF.

This clone has only a few counts. The sample contains more than one DNA sequence encoding this CDR3. The V call is TRBV18, the J call TRBJ1-1; no definite D call. CDR1 is KGHSH and CDR2 is LQKENI in the germline V gene. The CDR3 contains 14 residues. Trimming removed 0 bases from V and 1 base from J, with 6 bases in between. The DNA of the CDR3 is TGTGCCAGCTCACCACCAGGCCAGAACACTGAAGCTTTCTTT. Translated: CASSPPGQNTEAFF.